These 2 T cell receptor beta chains were sequenced from one sample in a study of identical twins. TCRdb analysed the 5' RACE reads with MiXCR anew, one entry per CDR3 protein. In the table there are a few hundred thousand distinct CDR3 sequences, about 8.5% of which are singletons. These data were also reused for a study on yellow fever vaccine responses in identical twins.

The sequenced material came from CD8+ T cells sorted from blood. These receptors were taken from a woman under 30 in good health.

This clonotype appeared a few times. The gene calls are TRBV7-9 and TRBJ2-6; no clear D. Germline CDR1 reads SEHNR; CDR2 reads FQNEAQ (reference sequence). V shed 6 bases and J shed 3 bases, with 6 bases lying between them. CDR3 length equals 13 residues. Written as DNA, the CDR3 is TGTGCCAGCAGTATTGGTGGGGCCAACGTCCTGACTTTC. It yields the protein CASSIGGANVLTF.

The V call is TRBV5-6, the J call TRBJ2-7, with 15 bases that match TRBD2. Germline lookup yields CDR1 SGHDT and CDR2 YYEEEE. The CDR3 extends over 15 amino acids. The junction had 4 bases not matched to a gene; V was cut back by 4 bases and J by 5 bases. This CDR3 is CASSRTSGGAHEQYF. The CDR3 DNA reads TGTGCCAGCAGCCGGACTAGCGGGGGGGCCCACGAGCAGTACTTC. Drawing the rest from reference TRBV5-6 and TRBJ2-7, the complete variable domain is DAGVTQSPTHLIKTRGQQVTLRCSPKSGHDTVSWYQQALGQGPQFIFQYYEEEERQRGNFPDRFSGHQFPNYSSELNVNALLLGDSALYLCASSRTSGGAHEQYFGPGTRLTVT.